This T cell receptor beta chain was sequenced in a study of beta chain features in type 1 diabetes. About the research overall: Investigators examined roughly 99,000,000 sorted cells across all samples. Study-wide results and caveats: The question of HLA type influencing TCRB rearrangement was one that remained unresolved here. PCR might favor shorter templates, but any such skew would affect patients and controls equally. Within each of all four CD4+ subsets, Type 1 diabetes patients had TCRB CDR3s that were moderately but significantly shorter.

In this sample, this clone turned up a few times. The antigen is undetermined. The authors reverse transcribed all of the isolated RNA, so sequencing captured expressed TCRB transcripts. Generated by immunoSEQ multiplex PCR, the TCRdb table keeps only in-frame clones and is missing some. This table holds 20,000 to 25,000 clones, around 68% found once. V shed 1 base, J shed 6 bases, and the junction held 6 bases outside the gene matches. Per the germline V gene, CDR1 is MGHRA and CDR2 is YSYEKL. CDR3 size: 15 residues. Material for sequencing was stem cell memory CD4+ T cells from blood. The chain is built from TRBV4-1 and TRBJ2-1, with 7 bases lining up with TRBD1. This receptor was obtained from a middle-aged woman with type 1 diabetes. CDR3: CASSQGQGVINEQFF. In DNA form, the CDR3 reads TGCGCCAGCAGCCAAGGTCAGGGGGTAATCAATGAGCAGTTCTTC.